The text below deals with one TCR beta chain. Antigen specificity is unknown. The entry originates in a study of STAT5B mutations in CD4+ large granular lymphocyte leukemia. Whole-study context: Among healthy donors, a particular HLA allele went with more CDR3 'QG' motifs. Study-level points and caveats: Top patient clones used TRBV06 genes more often: 8/27 versus 2/35 in controls.

The length of the CDR3 is 17 residues. Germline loops: CDR1 LNHDA, CDR2 SQIVND (reference sequence). The ends lost 4 bases at V and 3 bases at J; junction bases unmatched: 11. Original handling: Productive clonotypes were detectable down to 2.59 x 10-5 frequency. The protocol was immunoSEQ multiplex PCR, while the TCRdb copy is restricted to in-frame clones and leaves out a portion. V and J calls and clone size come straight from that table; D and trimming were deduced from the DNA. The table includes about 24,000 clones, roughly 78% detected once. V usage is TRBV19 and J usage is TRBJ1-4, with 7 bases identical to TRBD1. This sequence was found in a human donor in good health. Sequenced sample: CD4+ T cells from blood buffy coats. The CDR3 DNA reads TGTGCCAGTAGTAAGTTAGTGGCCGGGACAGCTAATGAAAAACTGTTTTTT. Translation gives CASSKLVAGTANEKLFF.